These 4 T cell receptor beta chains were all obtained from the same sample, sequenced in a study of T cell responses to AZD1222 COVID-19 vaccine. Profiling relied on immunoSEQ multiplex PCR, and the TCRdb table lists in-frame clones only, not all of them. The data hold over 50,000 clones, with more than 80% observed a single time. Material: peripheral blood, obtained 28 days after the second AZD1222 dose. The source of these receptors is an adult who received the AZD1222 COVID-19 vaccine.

The CDR3 reads CASSPPRQGPNYGYTF. CDR3 sequence (DNA): TGTGCCAGCAGTCCCCCCAGACAGGGCCCCAACTATGGCTACACCTTC. The chain combines TRBV6-6 with TRBJ1-2; TRBD1 agrees at 7 bases. V lost 5 bases, J lost 2 bases, and 11 bases stayed unmatched. CDR3 length: 16 amino acids. Germline CDR1 MNHNY, CDR2 SVGAGI (reference sequence).

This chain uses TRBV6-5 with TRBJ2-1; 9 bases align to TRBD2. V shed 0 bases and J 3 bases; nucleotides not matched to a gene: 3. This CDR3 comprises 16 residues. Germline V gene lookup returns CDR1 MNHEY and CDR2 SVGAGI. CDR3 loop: CASSYSLAGVYNEQFF. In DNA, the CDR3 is TGTGCCAGCAGTTACTCGTTAGCGGGAGTCTACAATGAGCAGTTCTTC.

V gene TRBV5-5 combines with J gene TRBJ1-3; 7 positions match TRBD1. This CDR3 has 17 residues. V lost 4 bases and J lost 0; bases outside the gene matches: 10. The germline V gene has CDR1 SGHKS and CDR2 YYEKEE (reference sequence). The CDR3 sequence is CASSQRTGLLSGNTIYF. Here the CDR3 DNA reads TGTGCCAGCAGCCAAAGGACAGGCCTTCTCTCTGGAAACACCATATATTTT.

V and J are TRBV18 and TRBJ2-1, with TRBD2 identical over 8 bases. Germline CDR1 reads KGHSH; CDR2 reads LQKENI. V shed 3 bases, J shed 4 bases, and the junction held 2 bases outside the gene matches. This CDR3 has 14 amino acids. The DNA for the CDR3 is TGTGCCAGCTCACCCGCTAGCGGGTACAATGAGCAGTTCTTC. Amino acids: CASSPASGYNEQFF. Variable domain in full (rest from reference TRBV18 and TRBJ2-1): NAGVMQNPRHLVRRRGQEARLRCSPMKGHSHVYWYRQLPEEGLKFMVYLQKENIIDESGMPKERFSAEFPKEGPSILRIQQVVRGDSAAYFCASSPASGYNEQFFGPGTRLTVL.